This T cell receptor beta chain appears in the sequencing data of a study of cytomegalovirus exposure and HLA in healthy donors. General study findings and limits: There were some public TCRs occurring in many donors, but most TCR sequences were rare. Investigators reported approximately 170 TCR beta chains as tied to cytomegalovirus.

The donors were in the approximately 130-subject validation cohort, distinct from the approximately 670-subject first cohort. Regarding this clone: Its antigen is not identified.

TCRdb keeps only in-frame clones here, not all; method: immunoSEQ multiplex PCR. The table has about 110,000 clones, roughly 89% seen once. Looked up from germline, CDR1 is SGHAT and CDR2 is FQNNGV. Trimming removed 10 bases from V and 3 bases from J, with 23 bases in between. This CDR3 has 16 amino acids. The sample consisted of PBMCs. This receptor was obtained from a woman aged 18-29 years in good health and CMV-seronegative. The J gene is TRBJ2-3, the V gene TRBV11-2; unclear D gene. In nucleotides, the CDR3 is TGTGCCACTATGTTCGCGCGCAACCGAGGAACAGATACGCAGTATTTT. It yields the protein CATMFARNRGTDTQYF.